This T cell receptor beta chain emerged from a study of blood T cell repertoires in COVID-19. Study context: Donors in the United States, Italy and Spain gave samples during acute or convalescent COVID-19. PBMCs, B-cell-depleted T cells, or T cells were the source of the cDNA or gDNA that made up the material.

Methods used by the authors: Cell counts per sample came from amplifying reference gene primers. Data came from immunoSEQ multiplex PCR; TCRdb stores just in-frame clones and leaves some out. The V and J calls and clone size are taken from that table; D and trimming were inferred from the DNA. Seen here are about 220,000 clones, 70% to 90% observed once, and the top ten hold approximately 2%. In this sample, this clone turned up a few times. Trimming removed 3 bases from V and 0 bases from J, with 6 bases in between. In germline, CDR1 is MNHEY, CDR2 SMNVEV (reference sequence). CDR3 length: 15 amino acids.

The source material was peripheral blood. The TCR sequence derives from a man aged 25-45 years who had recovered from COVID-19. This chain connects TRBV27 to TRBJ1-6; D is unclear. The CDR3 region has the DNA TGTGCCAGCAGTTTGGCCAGCTCCTATAATTCACCCCTCCACTTT. This codes for CASSLASSYNSPLHF.